The 27 T cell receptor beta chains listed next were all sequenced from one sample in a study of beta chain features in type 1 diabetes. Sequencing targeted expressed TCRB transcripts, as all isolated RNA had been reverse transcribed. Assay used: immunoSEQ multiplex PCR; TCRdb lists only in-frame clones, some missing. The data contain fewer than 65,000 clones, about 55% of them seen just once; the ten biggest clones take up 2.2%. The sequenced material came from Tregs from blood. The receptors were gathered from a woman aged 18-35 years in good health.

The chain employs TRBV7-2 and TRBJ1-1; 7 bases are a match to TRBD1. Looked up from germline, CDR1 is SGHTA and CDR2 is FQGNSA. The V and J ends lost 3 bases and 1 base, in that order; junction bases with no gene match: 2. The CDR3 extends over 14 amino acids. The DNA for the CDR3 is TGTGCCAGCAGCTTGCAGGGGGGGAACACTGAAGCTTTCTTT. This encodes CASSLQGGNTEAFF.

This chain uses TRBV7-9 with TRBJ2-2; the match to TRBD1 covers 9 bases. The CDR3 is made up of 15 amino acids. CDR1 and CDR2 (germline): SEHNR, FQNEAQ (reference sequence). After removal of 2 bases from V and 5 bases from J, the junction contained 3 bases not matched to a gene. DNA for the CDR3: TGTGCCAGCAGCTTAATACAGGGGGCAACCGGGGAGCTGTTTTTT. Translation: CASSLIQGATGELFF.

The table lists this clone with a few counts. V is TRBV7-2 and J is TRBJ1-1; 8 nucleotides agree with TRBD1. The V and J ends lost 3 bases and 4 bases, in that order; junction bases with no gene match: 4. The CDR3 consists of 14 residues. Germline values: CDR1 SGHTA, CDR2 FQGNSA. CDR3 amino acids: CASSFFGQGTEAFF. For the CDR3, the DNA is TGTGCCAGCAGCTTTTTCGGACAGGGCACTGAAGCTTTCTTT. The variable domain in full, with the rest retrieved from reference TRBV7-2 and TRBJ1-1, is GAGVSQSPSNKVTEKGKDVELRCDPISGHTALYWYRQSLGQGLEFLIYFQGNSAPDKSGLPSDRFSAERTGGSVSTLTIQRTQQEDSAVYLCASSFFGQGTEAFFGQGTRLTVV.

This chain connects TRBV18 to TRBJ1-1; TRBD1 agrees at 9 bases. V lost 3 bases, J lost 6 bases, and 2 bases stayed unmatched. The V gene's germline CDR1 is KGHSH and CDR2 LQKENI. The length of the CDR3 is 13 residues. The CDR3 DNA sequence: TGTGCCAGCTCACCCGACAGGGGGGCTGAAGCTTTCTTT. Protein sequence: CASSPDRGAEAFF. Combining the CDR3 with reference TRBV18 and TRBJ1-1 gives the whole variable domain NAGVMQNPRHLVRRRGQEARLRCSPMKGHSHVYWYRQLPEEGLKFMVYLQKENIIDESGMPKERFSAEFPKEGPSILRIQQVVRGDSAAYFCASSPDRGAEAFFGQGTRLTVV.

This clone showed up just once. The V and J genes are TRBV5-1 and TRBJ2-5; TRBD1 matches 7 bases. CDR1 SGHRS and CDR2 YFSETQ come from the germline V gene. V shed 2 bases, J shed 3 bases, and the junction held 4 bases outside the gene matches. This CDR3 comprises 14 residues. The DNA for the CDR3 is TGCGCCAGCAGCTTCTCCGGGACAGAAGAGACCCAGTACTTC. It is translated as CASSFSGTEETQYF.

The chain recombines TRBV7-2 with TRBJ2-7, with 10 positions matching TRBD1. The CDR3 covers 14 residues. V lost 2 bases to trimming and J lost 3 bases; unmatched junction nucleotides: 1. CDR1 SGHTA and CDR2 FQGNSA come from the germline V gene. The CDR3 spells CASSLRTGGYEQYF. The DNA of the CDR3 is TGTGCCAGCAGCTTACGGACAGGGGGCTACGAGCAGTACTTC.

The chain carries TRBV6-5 and TRBJ2-5; 8 bases align to TRBD1. J was trimmed by 2 bases and V by 6 bases; bases with no gene match: 8. The CDR3 covers 15 residues. Per germline, CDR1 MNHEY and CDR2 SVGAGI. The CDR3: CASSPGTGSQETQYF. CDR3 nucleotides: TGTGCCAGCAGCCCCGGGACAGGAAGTCAAGAGACCCAGTACTTC.

This clone has a handful of counts. The chain recombines TRBV5-4 with TRBJ1-1, with D perhaps matching TRBD1 (6 bases). The CDR3 is 13 amino acids. The germline CDR1 and CDR2 sequences are SGHNT and YYREEE (reference sequence). V shed 2 bases and J shed 3 bases, with 8 bases lying between them. The CDR3 region is CASSFGQYTEAFF. The CDR3 DNA is TGTGCCAGCAGCTTTGGACAGTACACTGAAGCTTTCTTT.

This clone was seen a handful of times. The rearrangement uses TRBV5-6 and TRBJ1-1, with D uncertain. Germline V gene data show CDR1 as SGHDT and CDR2 as YYEEEE. V lost 4 bases to trimming and J lost 4 bases, with 14 bases between them. CDR3 length: 14 amino acids. CDR3 amino acids: CASSPSLASTEAFF. CDR3 nucleotides: TGTGCCAGCAGCCCGTCTCTCGCTAGCACTGAAGCTTTCTTT.

V gene TRBV28 combines with J gene TRBJ2-2; 8 bases agree with TRBD2. J lost 7 bases, V lost 7 bases, and 8 bases had no gene match. The CDR3 is 14 amino acids. Germline values: CDR1 MDHEN, CDR2 SYDVKM. The CDR3 loop is CASTNVGGVGELFF. As DNA, the CDR3 is TGTGCCAGCACCAATGTCGGGGGGGTCGGGGAGCTGTTTTTT.

This chain joins TRBV5-6 and TRBJ2-7, with a weak D call TRBD2 (6 bases). The CDR3 has 15 amino acids. Trimming cost V 0 bases and J 2 bases, with 12 bases left between them. Per the germline V gene, CDR1 is SGHDT and CDR2 is YYEEEE. DNA for the CDR3: TGTGCCAGCAGCTTGGTTAGCGGTGTAGCCTACGAGCAGTACTTC. Its translation: CASSLVSGVAYEQYF.

This clone was picked up a small number of times. The gene calls are TRBV6-5 and TRBJ2-3, with TRBD2 identical over 11 bases. This CDR3 is 14 amino acids long. V was pared by 6 bases and J by 4 bases, with 3 bases of the junction left unmatched. CDR1 and CDR2 from the germline V gene are MNHEY and SVGAGI. The CDR3 nucleotides read TGTGCCAGCAGGATGACTAGCGGGGCAGATACGCAGTATTTT. Its translation: CASRMTSGADTQYF.

The chain recombines TRBV19 with TRBJ2-6; D remains ambiguous. V lost 7 bases to trimming and J lost 0 bases, with 10 bases between them. CDR3 length equals 15 residues. CDR1 is LNHDA and CDR2 is SQIVND in the germline V gene (reference sequence). CDR3 protein: CASNPGSSGANVLTF. Written as DNA, the CDR3 is TGTGCCAGTAACCCTGGCAGCTCTGGGGCCAACGTCCTGACTTTC. Full variable domain (outside the CDR3, taken from reference TRBV19 and TRBJ2-6): DGGITQSPKYLFRKEGQNVTLSCEQNLNHDAMYWYRQDPGQGLRLIYYSQIVNDFQKGDIAEGYSVSREKKESFPLTVTSAQKNPTAFYLCASNPGSSGANVLTFGAGSRLTVL.

Here the CDR3 reads CAWTPANEQFF. The CDR3 DNA reads TGTGCCTGGACTCCCGCGAATGAGCAGTTCTTC. The chain combines TRBV30 with TRBJ2-1; D ambiguous. Germline V gene lookup returns CDR1 GTSNPN and CDR2 SVGIG (reference sequence). This CDR3 comprises 11 residues. V was trimmed by 4 bases and J by 7 bases, leaving 8 bases between them.

This clone has only one observation. The CDR3 DNA reads as TGCGCCAGCAGCTTGGTAGGACAGCCAACCTACGAGCAGTACTTC. It specifies CASSLVGQPTYEQYF. The rearrangement joins TRBV5-1 to TRBJ2-7; D possibly corresponds to TRBD1 (6 bases). CDR3 length: 15 amino acids. Germline assignment: CDR1 SGHRS and CDR2 YFSETQ. V lost 0 bases, J lost 2 bases, and 12 bases lay in between.

This chain connects TRBV5-1 to TRBJ2-5, with a weak D call TRBD1 (5 bases). This CDR3 spans 17 amino acids. Germline V gives CDR1 SGHRS, CDR2 YFSETQ. Trimming pared 2 bases from V and 5 bases from J, leaving 22 bases between. This chain's CDR3 is CASSFNRIRGRVETQYF. CDR3 DNA: TGCGCCAGCAGCTTTAATCGTATCCGCGGCAGGGTGGAGACCCAGTACTTC. Complete variable domain (other parts from reference TRBV5-1 and TRBJ2-5): KAGVTQTPRYLIKTRGQQVTLSCSPISGHRSVSWYQQTPGQGLQFLFEYFSETQRNKGNFPGRFSGRQFSNSRSEMNVSTLELGDSALYLCASSFNRIRGRVETQYFGPGTRLLVL.

The V and J genes are TRBV4-3 and TRBJ2-2, with TRBD1 as a possible D gene (6 bases). The germline V gene encodes CDR1 LGHNA and CDR2 YSLEER. The V end lost 1 base, the J end lost 5 bases, and 17 bases lay between the germline ends. The CDR3 consists of 17 residues. The CDR3 is CASSQVGDTRRTGELFF. The CDR3 bases are TGCGCCAGCAGCCAAGTAGGGGACACCAGAAGGACCGGGGAGCTGTTTTTT.

The table lists this clone with a few counts. This chain uses TRBV23-1 with TRBJ1-5; 8 bases agree with TRBD1. TRBV23-1 is an ORF, and what it does is uncertain. This CDR3 contains 16 residues. The V segment lost 2 bases and the J segment 5 bases; nucleotides outside the gene matches: 8. The CDR3 nucleotides read TGCGCCAGCAGTCAACGGGGACAGGTGGCGGATCAGCCCCAGCATTTT. Encoded protein: CASSQRGQVADQPQHF.

The genes are TRBV18 and TRBJ1-2; D is uncertain. The CDR3 is made up of 14 amino acids. Trimming removed 5 bases at V and 1 base at J, with 11 bases between. From germline, CDR1 is KGHSH and CDR2 LQKENI. The CDR3: CASSSQDGNYGYTF. The CDR3 bases are TGTGCCAGCTCATCCCAGGATGGTAACTATGGCTACACCTTC.

This clone was seen a single time. The chain recombines TRBV9 with TRBJ1-6; a weak D match, TRBD1 (5 bases). V dropped 0 bases and J dropped 0 bases, with 7 bases sitting between them. This CDR3 is built from 16 residues. Germline CDR1 SGDLS, CDR2 YYNGEE. The CDR3 nucleotides read TGTGCCAGCAGCGTAGGGGGCGACTCCTATAATTCACCCCTCCACTTT. Its protein is CASSVGGDSYNSPLHF.

This clone was counted only a few times. The chain links TRBV5-1 to TRBJ1-2, with D unclear. The V gene's germline CDR1 is SGHRS and CDR2 YFSETQ. V was pared by 0 bases and J by 6 bases, with 12 bases between. The CDR3 has 14 amino acids. The CDR3 here is CASSLAGENHGYTF. The DNA for the CDR3 is TGCGCCAGCAGCTTGGCCGGGGAGAACCATGGCTACACCTTC.

The chain combines TRBV29-1 with TRBJ2-3; 14 positions agree with TRBD2. This CDR3 contains 16 residues. Trimming removed 4 bases from V and 2 bases from J; junction bases left unmatched: 5. The germline V gene has CDR1 SQVTM and CDR2 ANQGSEA. Here the CDR3 reads CSVVRTSGGFTDTQYF. CDR3 in DNA: TGCAGCGTTGTCCGGACTAGCGGGGGGTTCACAGATACGCAGTATTTT.

V and J are TRBV7-9 and TRBJ2-3, with 7 bases lining up with TRBD2. The CDR3 totals 17 residues. Germline V gene data show CDR1 as SEHNR and CDR2 as FQNEAQ (reference sequence). The junction had 9 bases not matched to a gene; V was cut back by 1 base and J by 2 bases. The CDR3 sequence is CASSLGGSGSTTDTQYF. In DNA form, the CDR3 reads TGTGCCAGCAGCTTAGGGGGTAGCGGGTCGACCACAGATACGCAGTATTTT.

This clone was detected a few times. This chain joins TRBV2 and TRBJ2-7; D may be TRBD2 (6 bases). With 0 bases removed from V and 7 bases from J, the gap between germline ends came to 7 bases. There are 12 residues in the CDR3. Per the germline V gene, CDR1 is SNHLY and CDR2 is FYNNEI. CDR3 residues: CASSEAGREQYF. The CDR3 DNA follows: TGTGCCAGCAGTGAAGCGGGGAGGGAGCAGTACTTC.

The gene calls are TRBV5-1 and TRBJ2-1; a possible D gene is TRBD1 (6 bases). V gave up 5 bases and J gave up 2 bases, with 14 bases separating them. This CDR3 contains 15 residues. Germline V gives CDR1 SGHRS, CDR2 YFSETQ. This CDR3 is CASRPQGNPYNEQFF. CDR3 DNA sequence: TGCGCCAGCAGACCACAGGGAAACCCCTACAATGAGCAGTTCTTC.

This chain joins TRBV27 and TRBJ2-3; 13 bases match TRBD2. V was clipped by 4 bases and J by 3 bases; unmatched bases: 4. The length of the CDR3 is 16 residues. Germline V gives CDR1 MNHEY, CDR2 SMNVEV (reference sequence). CDR3 in DNA: TGTGCCAGCAGTTCACTAGCGGGGGGGGGTACAGATACGCAGTATTTT. This sequence encodes CASSSLAGGGTDTQYF.

This clone was seen more than once but under ten times. The V gene is TRBV29-1, the J gene TRBJ1-1; 7 nucleotides align to TRBD1. The junction had 10 bases not matched to a gene; V was cut back by 6 bases and J by 9 bases. The CDR3 contains 12 residues. The V gene's germline CDR1 is SQVTM and CDR2 ANQGSEA. In nucleotides, the CDR3 is TGCAGCGTGGGGGGACAGCTGATCAAAGCTTTCTTT. It codes for CSVGGQLIKAFF.